The T cell receptor beta chain described here comes from a study of blood T cell repertoires in COVID-19. Study-wide background: COVID-19 samples, acute and convalescent, were from the United States, Italy and Spain. From T cells, B-cell-depleted T cells, or PBMCs came the material, which was cDNA or gDNA.

Original analysis: Amplification of reference gene primers provided the estimated nucleated cell counts. Measured with immunoSEQ multiplex PCR; TCRdb has only the in-frame clones, and not every one. V and J calls and clone size are copied from that table; D and trimming were computed from the DNA. This sample has approximately 310,000 clones, with approximately 85% found just once. CDR1 LNHDA and CDR2 SQIVND come from the germline V gene (reference sequence). Trimming cost V 6 bases and J 8 bases, with 16 bases left between them. CDR3 length equals 14 residues. The rearrangement links TRBV19 to TRBJ1-4; D may be TRBD1 (6 bases). The sequenced sample was PBMCs or T cells enriched from blood (not recorded which). This TCR derives from a man younger than 40 who had recovered from COVID-19. CDR3 protein: CASSKQGIVEKLFF. The CDR3 DNA sequence: TGTGCCAGTAGCAAACAGGGCATAGTCGAAAAACTGTTTTTT.